This T cell receptor (beta chain) was sequenced for a study of T cell changes during pregnancy in multiple sclerosis. Profiling relied on immunoSEQ multiplex PCR, and the TCRdb table lists in-frame clones only, not all of them. The table shows fewer than 90,000 clones, with roughly 94% occurring only once. This clone was detected only once. The CDR3 is made up of 13 amino acids. The V gene end was trimmed by 4 bases and the J gene end by 4 bases; junction bases not matched to a gene: 4. Looked up from germline, CDR1 is SGHRS and CDR2 is YFSETQ. The chain employs TRBV5-1 and TRBJ2-5; TRBD1 matches 7 bases. This receptor was obtained from a female donor in good health, enrolled as a control in a pregnancy study. The sample here was peripheral blood, taken after pregnancy. The DNA for the CDR3 is TGCGCCAGCAGCAACGGACAGGTAGAGACCCAGTACTTC. Residues: CASSNGQVETQYF.